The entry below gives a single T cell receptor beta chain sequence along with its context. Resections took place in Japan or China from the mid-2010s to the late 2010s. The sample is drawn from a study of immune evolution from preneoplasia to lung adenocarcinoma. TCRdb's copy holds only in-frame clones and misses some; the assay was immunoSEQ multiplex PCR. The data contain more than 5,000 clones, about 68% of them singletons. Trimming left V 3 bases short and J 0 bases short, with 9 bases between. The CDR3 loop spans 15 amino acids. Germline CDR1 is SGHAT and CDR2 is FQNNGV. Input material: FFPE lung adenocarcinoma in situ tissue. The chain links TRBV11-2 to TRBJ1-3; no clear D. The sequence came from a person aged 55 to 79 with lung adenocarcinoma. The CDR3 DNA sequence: TGTGCCAGCAGCTTGGCGGGTCTCTCTGGAAACACCATATATTTT. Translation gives CASSLAGLSGNTIYF.